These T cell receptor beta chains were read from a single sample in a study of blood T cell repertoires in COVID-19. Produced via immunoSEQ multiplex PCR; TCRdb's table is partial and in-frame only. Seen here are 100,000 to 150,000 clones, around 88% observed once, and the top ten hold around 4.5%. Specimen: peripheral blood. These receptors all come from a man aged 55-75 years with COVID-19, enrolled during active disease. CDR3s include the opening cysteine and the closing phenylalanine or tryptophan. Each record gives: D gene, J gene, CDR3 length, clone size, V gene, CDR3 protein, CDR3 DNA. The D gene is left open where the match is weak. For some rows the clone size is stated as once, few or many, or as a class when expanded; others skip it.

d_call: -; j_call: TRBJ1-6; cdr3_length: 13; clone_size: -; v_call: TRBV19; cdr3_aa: CASSIDSGSPLHF; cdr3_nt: TGTGCCAGTAGTATAGATTCCGGTTCACCCCTCCACTTT
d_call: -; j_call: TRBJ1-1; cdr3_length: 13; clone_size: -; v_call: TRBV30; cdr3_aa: CAWTGSMNTEAFF; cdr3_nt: TGTGCCTGGACAGGGTCCATGAACACTGAAGCTTTCTTT
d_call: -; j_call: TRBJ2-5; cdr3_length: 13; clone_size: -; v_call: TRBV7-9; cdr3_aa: CASSLSIEETQYF; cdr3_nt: TGTGCCAGCAGCTTATCAATTGAAGAGACCCAGTACTTC
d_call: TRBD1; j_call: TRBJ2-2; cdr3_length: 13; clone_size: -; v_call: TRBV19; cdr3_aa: CASSDRGYGELFF; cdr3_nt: TGTGCCAGTAGCGACAGGGGATACGGGGAGCTGTTTTTT
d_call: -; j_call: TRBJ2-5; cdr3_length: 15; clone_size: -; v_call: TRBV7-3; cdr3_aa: CASSPIWGGQETQYF; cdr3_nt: TGTGCCAGCAGCCCCATCTGGGGCGGACAAGAGACCCAGTACTTC
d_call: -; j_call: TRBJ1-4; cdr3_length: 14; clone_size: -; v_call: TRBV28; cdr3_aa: CASSPHATNEKLFF; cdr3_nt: TGTGCCAGCAGCCCACACGCTACTAATGAAAAACTGTTTTTT
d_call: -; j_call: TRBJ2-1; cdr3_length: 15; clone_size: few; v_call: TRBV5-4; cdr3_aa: CASSLRAVDYNEQFF; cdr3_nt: TGTGCCAGCAGCTTGAGAGCCGTCGACTACAATGAGCAGTTCTTC
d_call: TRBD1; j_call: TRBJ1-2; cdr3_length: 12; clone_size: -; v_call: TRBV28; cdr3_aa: CASIGTGVHYTF; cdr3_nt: TGTGCCAGCATCGGGACAGGGGTACACTACACCTTC
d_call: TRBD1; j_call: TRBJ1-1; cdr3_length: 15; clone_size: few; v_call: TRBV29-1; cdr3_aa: CSVGDRGLMNTEAFF; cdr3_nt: TGCAGCGTTGGAGACAGGGGGCTCATGAACACTGAAGCTTTCTTT
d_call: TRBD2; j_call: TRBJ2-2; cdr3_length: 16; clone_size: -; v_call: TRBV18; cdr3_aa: CASSPGGAKNTGELFF; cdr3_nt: TGTGCCAGCTCTCCCGGGGGGGCGAAGAACACCGGGGAGCTGTTTTTT
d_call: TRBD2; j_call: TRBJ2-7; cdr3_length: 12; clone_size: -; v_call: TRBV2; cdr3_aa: CAILLGEGEQYF; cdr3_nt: TGTGCCATCCTCCTCGGGGAGGGCGAGCAGTACTTC
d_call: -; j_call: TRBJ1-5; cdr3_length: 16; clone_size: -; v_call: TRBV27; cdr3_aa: CASSRAGGSGNQPQHF; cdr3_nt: TGTGCCAGCAGTAGGGCAGGAGGTAGTGGCAATCAGCCCCAGCATTTT
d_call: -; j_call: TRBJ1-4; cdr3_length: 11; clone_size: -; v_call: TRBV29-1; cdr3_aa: CSVDGGKKLFF; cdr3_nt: TGCAGCGTTGACGGGGGGAAGAAACTGTTTTTT
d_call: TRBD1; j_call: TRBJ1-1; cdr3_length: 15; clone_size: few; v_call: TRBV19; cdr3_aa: CASSIDRGIVSEAFF; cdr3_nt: TGTGCCAGTAGTATCGACAGGGGGATCGTCTCTGAAGCTTTCTTT
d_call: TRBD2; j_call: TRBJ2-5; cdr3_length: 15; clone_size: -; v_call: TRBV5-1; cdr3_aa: CASRSSGGASETQYF; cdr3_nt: TGCGCCAGCAGATCTAGCGGGGGGGCTTCCGAGACCCAGTACTTC
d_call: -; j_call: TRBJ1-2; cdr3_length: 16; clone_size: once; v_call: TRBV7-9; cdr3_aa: CASSKRQPGEYYGYTF; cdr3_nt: TGTGCCAGCAGCAAACGACAGCCAGGTGAATACTATGGCTACACCTTC
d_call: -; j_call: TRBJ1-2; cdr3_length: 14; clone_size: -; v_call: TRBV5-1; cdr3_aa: CASSLDGRGYGYTF; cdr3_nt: TGCGCCAGCAGCTTGGATGGCAGGGGCTATGGCTACACCTTC
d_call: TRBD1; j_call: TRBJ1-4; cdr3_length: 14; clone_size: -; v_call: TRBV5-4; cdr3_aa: CASSPGTGVEKLFF; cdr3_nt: TGTGCCAGCAGCCCCGGGACAGGGGTTGAAAAACTGTTTTTT
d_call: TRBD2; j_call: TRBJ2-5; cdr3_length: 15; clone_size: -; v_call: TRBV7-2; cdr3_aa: CASSPSGGPYETQYF; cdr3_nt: TGTGCCAGCAGCCCTAGCGGGGGGCCATATGAGACCCAGTACTTC
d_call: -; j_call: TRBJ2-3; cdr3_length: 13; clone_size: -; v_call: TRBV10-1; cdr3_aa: CASRADPTDTQYF; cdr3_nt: TGCGCCAGCAGAGCGGACCCCACAGATACGCAGTATTTT
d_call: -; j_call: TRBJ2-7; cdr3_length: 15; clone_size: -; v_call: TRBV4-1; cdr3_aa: CASSQEATERDEQYF; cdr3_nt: TGCGCCAGCAGCCAAGAGGCCACGGAGAGGGACGAGCAGTACTTC
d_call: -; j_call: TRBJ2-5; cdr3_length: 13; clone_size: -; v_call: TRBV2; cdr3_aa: CASTRGIKETQYF; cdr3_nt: TGTGCCAGCACCCGGGGGATCAAAGAGACCCAGTACTTC
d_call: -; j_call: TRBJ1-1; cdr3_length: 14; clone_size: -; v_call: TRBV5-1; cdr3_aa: CASSLEQGGGKAFF; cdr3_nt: TGCGCCAGCAGCTTGGAACAGGGCGGAGGAAAAGCTTTCTTT
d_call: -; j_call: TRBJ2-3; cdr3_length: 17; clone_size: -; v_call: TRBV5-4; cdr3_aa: CASSLAGAALSTDTQYF; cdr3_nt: TGTGCCAGCAGCTTGGCCGGAGCGGCCCTTAGTACAGATACGCAGTATTTT
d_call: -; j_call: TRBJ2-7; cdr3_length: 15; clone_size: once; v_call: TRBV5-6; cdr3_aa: CASSPLALASASWYF; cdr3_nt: TGTGCCAGCAGTCCGCTTGCTCTAGCGAGTGCCTCGTGGTACTTC
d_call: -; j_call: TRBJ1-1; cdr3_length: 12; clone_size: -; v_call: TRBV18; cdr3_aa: CASSPSDTEAFF; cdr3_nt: TGTGCCAGCTCACCATCCGACACTGAAGCTTTCTTT
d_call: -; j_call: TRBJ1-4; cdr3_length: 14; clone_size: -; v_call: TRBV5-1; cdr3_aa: CASSLVGGEEKLFF; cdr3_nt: TGCGCCAGCAGCTTGGTGGGGGGAGAGGAAAAACTGTTTTTT
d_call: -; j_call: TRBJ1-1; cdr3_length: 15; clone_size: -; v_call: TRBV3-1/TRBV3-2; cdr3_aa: CASSPAGGLNTEAFF; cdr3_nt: TGTGCCAGCAGCCCCGCCGGCGGTTTGAACACTGAAGCTTTCTTT
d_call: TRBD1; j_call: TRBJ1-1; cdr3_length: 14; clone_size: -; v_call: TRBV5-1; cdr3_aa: CASSTGQGAPEAFF; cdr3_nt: TGCGCCAGCAGCACGGGACAGGGCGCCCCCGAAGCTTTCTTT
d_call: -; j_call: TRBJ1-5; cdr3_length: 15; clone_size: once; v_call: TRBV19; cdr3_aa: CASRTQAYSNQPQHF; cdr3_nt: TGTGCCAGTAGGACACAGGCTTATAGCAATCAGCCCCAGCATTTT
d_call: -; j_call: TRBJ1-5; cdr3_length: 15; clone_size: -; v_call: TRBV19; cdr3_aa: CASTPGGDSNQPQHF; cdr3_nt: TGTGCCAGTACCCCTGGGGGGGACAGCAATCAGCCCCAGCATTTT
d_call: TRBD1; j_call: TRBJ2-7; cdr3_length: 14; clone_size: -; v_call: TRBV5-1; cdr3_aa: CASSSRDSSYEQYF; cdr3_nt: TGCGCCAGCAGCTCCCGGGACAGTTCCTACGAGCAGTACTTC
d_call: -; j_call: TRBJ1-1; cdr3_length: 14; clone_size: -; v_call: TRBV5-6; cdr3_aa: CASSLGVGSTEAFF; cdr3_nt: TGTGCCAGCAGCTTGGGGGTTGGGAGCACTGAAGCTTTCTTT
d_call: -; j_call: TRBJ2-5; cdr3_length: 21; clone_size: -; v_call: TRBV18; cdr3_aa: CASSPRVRGQPTVRNGETQYF; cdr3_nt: TGTGCCAGCTCACCCCGTGTCCGAGGACAGCCGACTGTCCGGAACGGAGAGACCCAGTACTTC
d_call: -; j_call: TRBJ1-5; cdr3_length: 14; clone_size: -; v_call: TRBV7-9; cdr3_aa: CASSALYSNQPQHF; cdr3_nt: TGTGCCAGCAGCGCGCTGTATAGCAATCAGCCCCAGCATTTT
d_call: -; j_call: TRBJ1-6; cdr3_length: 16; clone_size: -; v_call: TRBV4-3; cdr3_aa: CASSYEVGVDNSPLHF; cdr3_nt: TGCGCCAGCAGCTACGAGGTAGGGGTTGATAATTCACCCCTCCACTTT
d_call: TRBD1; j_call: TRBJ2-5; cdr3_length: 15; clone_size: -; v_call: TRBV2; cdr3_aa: CASCKTGGGKETQYF; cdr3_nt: TGTGCCAGCTGTAAGACAGGGGGTGGGAAAGAGACCCAGTACTTC
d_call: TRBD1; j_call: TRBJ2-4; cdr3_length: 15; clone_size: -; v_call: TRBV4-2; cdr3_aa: CASSQGTGVGNIQYF; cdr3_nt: TGTGCCAGCAGCCAGGGGACAGGGGTCGGAAACATTCAGTACTTC
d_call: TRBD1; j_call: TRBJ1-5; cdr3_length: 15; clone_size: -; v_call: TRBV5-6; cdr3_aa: CASSGPGTANQPQHF; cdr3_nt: TGTGCCAGCAGCGGCCCCGGGACAGCTAATCAGCCCCAGCATTTT
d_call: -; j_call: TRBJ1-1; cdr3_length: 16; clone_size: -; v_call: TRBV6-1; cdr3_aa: CASSEIGWKEEAEAFF; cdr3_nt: TGTGCCAGCAGTGAGATCGGGTGGAAAGAGGAGGCTGAAGCTTTCTTT
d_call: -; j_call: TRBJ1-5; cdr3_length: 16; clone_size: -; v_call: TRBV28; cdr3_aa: CASNYGGIFSNQPQHF; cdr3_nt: TGTGCCAGCAACTACGGGGGAATATTTAGCAATCAGCCCCAGCATTTT
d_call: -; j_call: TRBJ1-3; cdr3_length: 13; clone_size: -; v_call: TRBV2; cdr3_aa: CASTQISGNTIYF; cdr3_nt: TGTGCCAGCACCCAGATCTCTGGAAACACCATATATTTT
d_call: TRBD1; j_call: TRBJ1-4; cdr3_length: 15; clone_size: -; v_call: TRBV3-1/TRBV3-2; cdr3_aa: CASSRMGQDEEKLFF; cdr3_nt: TGTGCCAGCAGCCGTATGGGACAGGATGAGGAAAAACTGTTTTTT
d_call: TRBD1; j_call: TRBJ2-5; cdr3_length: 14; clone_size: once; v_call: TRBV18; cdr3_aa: CASSPGQGGETQYF; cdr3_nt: TGTGCCAGCTCACCGGGACAGGGAGGAGAGACCCAGTACTTC
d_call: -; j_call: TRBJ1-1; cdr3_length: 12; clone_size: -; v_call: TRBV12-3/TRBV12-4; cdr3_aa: CASSLSNTEAFF; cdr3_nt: TGTGCCAGCAGTTTGAGTAACACTGAAGCTTTCTTT
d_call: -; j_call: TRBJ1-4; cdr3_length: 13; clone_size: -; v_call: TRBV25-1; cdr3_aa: CASGVPQGEKLFF; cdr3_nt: TGTGCCAGCGGGGTCCCCCAGGGTGAAAAACTGTTTTTT
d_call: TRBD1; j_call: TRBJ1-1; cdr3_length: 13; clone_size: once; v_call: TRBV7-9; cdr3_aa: CASSLTGDTEAFF; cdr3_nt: TGTGCCAGCAGCCTCACAGGGGACACTGAAGCTTTCTTT
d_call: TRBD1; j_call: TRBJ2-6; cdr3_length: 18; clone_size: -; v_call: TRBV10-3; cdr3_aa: CAISETGTAISGANVLTF; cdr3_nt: TGTGCCATCAGTGAGACCGGGACAGCTATTTCTGGGGCCAACGTCCTGACTTTC
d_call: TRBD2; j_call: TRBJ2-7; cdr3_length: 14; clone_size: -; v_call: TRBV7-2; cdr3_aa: CASSSLAGVGEQYF; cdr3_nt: TGTGCCAGCAGCTCACTAGCGGGGGTTGGCGAGCAGTACTTC